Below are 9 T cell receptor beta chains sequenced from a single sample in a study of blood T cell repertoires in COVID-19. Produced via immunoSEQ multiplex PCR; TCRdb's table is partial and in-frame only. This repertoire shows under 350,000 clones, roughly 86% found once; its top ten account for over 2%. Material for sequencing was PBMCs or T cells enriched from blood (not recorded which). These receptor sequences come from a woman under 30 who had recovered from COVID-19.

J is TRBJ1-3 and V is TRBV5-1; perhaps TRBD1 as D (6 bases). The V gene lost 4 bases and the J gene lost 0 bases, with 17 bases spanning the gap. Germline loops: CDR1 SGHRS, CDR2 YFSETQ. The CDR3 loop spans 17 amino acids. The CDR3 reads CASSPQGTGDSGNTIYF. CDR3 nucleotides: TGCGCCAGCAGCCCCCAGGGGACGGGTGACTCTGGAAACACCATATATTTT.

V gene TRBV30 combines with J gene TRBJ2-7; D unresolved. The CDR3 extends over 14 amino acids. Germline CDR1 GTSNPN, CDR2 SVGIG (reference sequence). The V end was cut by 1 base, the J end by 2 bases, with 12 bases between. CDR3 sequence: CAWSGVYGTYEQYF. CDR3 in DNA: TGTGCCTGGAGTGGAGTTTACGGTACCTACGAGCAGTACTTC.

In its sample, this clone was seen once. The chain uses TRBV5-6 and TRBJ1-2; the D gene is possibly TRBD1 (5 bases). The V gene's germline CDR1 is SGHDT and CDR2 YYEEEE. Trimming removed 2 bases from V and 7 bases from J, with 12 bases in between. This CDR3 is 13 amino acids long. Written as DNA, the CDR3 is TGTGCCAGCAGCTTTACGGGGGGAGGTGGCTACACCTTC. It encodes CASSFTGGGGYTF.

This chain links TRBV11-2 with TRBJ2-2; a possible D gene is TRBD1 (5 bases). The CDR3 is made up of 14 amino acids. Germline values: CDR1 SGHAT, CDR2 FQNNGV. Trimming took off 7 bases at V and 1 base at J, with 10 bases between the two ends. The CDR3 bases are TGTGCCAGCAACCAAGACAGGAACACCGGGGAGCTGTTTTTT. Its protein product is CASNQDRNTGELFF.

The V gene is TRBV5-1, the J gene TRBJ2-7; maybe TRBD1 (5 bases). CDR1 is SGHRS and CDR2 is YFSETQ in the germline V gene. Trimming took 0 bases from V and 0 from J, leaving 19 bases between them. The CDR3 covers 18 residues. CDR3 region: CASSLAPAGNTISYEQYF. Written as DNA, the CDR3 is TGCGCCAGCAGCTTGGCCCCCGCAGGGAATACAATCTCCTACGAGCAGTACTTC.

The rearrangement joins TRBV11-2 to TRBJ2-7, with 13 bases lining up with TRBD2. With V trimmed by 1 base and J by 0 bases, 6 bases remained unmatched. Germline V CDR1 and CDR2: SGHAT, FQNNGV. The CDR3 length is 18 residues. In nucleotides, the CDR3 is TGTGCCAGCAGCTTAGTACTAGCGGGAGGGCCCTCCTCCTACGAGCAGTACTTC. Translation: CASSLVLAGGPSSYEQYF.

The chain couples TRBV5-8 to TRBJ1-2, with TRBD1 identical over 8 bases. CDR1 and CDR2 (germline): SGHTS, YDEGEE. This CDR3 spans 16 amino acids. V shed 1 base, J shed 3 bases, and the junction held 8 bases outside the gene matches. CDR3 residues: CASSLWAPDRDYGYTF. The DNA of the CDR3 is TGTGCCAGCAGCTTGTGGGCCCCGGACAGGGACTATGGCTACACCTTC.

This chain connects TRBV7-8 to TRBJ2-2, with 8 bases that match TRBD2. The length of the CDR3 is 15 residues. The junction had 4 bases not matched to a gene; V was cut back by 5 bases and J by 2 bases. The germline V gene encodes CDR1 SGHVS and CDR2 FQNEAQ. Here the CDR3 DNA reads TGTGCCAGCAGCCCCGGGAGGGCCAACACCGGGGAGCTGTTTTTT. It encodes CASSPGRANTGELFF. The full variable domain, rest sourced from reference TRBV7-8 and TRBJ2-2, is GAGVSQSPRYKVAKRGQDVALRCDPISGHVSLFWYQQALGQGPEFLTYFQNEAQLDKSGLPSDRFFAERPEGSVSTLKIQRTQQEDSAVYLCASSPGRANTGELFFGEGSRLTVL.

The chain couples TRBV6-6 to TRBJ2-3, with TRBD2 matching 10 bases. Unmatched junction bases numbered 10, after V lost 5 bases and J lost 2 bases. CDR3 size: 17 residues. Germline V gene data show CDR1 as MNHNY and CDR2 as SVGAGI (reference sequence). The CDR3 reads CASSPPGLAWSTDTQYF. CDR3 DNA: TGTGCCAGCAGTCCGCCGGGACTAGCGTGGTCCACAGATACGCAGTATTTT.